This entry concerns a single T cell receptor beta chain. The record originates from a study of molecular identifiers for immune sequencing clone quantification. Trimming took off 3 bases at V and 5 bases at J, with 10 bases between the two ends. The CDR3 extends over 13 amino acids. Per germline, CDR1 GTSNPN and CDR2 SVGIG (reference sequence). TCRdb re-analysed the PCR reads in MiXCR, keeping a single row per CDR3 protein. The data contain 600,000 to 650,000 distinct CDR3 sequences, just under 20% of them singletons. Libraries of naive CD8 T cells were made from around 20,000 to 1,000,000 sorted cells. They used 10%, 30% or 50% RNA. A CD8+CD4-CCR7+CD45RA+ phenotype served as the sorting definition for naive CD8 T cells.

This TCR derives from a human donor in good health. Some libraries in this study had Jurkat cell RNA spiked in. Sequences were obtained from naive CD8+ T cells from blood, with Jurkat cell RNA spiked in. Specified subset: FACS-sorted CD8+CD4-CCR7+CD45RA+ naive T cells. The genes are TRBV30 and TRBJ2-2; TRBD2 might be the D (5 bases). CDR3 DNA sequence: TGTGCCTGGAGCCATACGGGGACCGGGGAGCTGTTTTTT. Encoded protein: CAWSHTGTGELFF. Full variable domain (missing parts from reference TRBV30 and TRBJ2-2): SQTIHQWPATLVQPVGSPLSLECTVEGTSNPNLYWYRQAAGRGLQLLFYSVGIGQISSEVPQNLSASRPQDRQFILSSKKLLLSDSGFYLCAWSHTGTGELFFGEGSRLTVL.